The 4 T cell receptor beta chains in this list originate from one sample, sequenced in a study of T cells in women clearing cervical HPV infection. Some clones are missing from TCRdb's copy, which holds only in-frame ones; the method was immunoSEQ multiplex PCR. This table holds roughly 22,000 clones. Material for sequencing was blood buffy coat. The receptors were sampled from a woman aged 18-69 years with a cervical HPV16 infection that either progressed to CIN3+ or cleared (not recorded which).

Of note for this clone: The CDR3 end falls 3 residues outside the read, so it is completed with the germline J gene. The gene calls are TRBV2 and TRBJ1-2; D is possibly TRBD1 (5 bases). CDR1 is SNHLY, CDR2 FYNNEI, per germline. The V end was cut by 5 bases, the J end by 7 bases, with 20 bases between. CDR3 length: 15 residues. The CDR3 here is CASSQQAARQTGYTF. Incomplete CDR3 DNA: TGTGCCAGCAGTCAACAGGCGGCGCGGCAGACTGGC.

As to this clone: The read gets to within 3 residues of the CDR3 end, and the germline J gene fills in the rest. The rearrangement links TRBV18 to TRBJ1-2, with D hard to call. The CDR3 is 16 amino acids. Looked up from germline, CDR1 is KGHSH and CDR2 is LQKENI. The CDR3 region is CASSRLGPAGSYDYTF. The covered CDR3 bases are TGTGCCAGCTCACGTCTTGGTCCCGCAGGTTCCTACGAC.

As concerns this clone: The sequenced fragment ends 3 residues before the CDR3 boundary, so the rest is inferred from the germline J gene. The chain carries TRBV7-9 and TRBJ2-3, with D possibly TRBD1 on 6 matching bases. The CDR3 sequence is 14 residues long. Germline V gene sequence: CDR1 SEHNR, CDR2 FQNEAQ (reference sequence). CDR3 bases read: TGTGCCAGCAGCTTGAGTCAGGGGAATCAGCCG. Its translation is CASSLSQGNQP. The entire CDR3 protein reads CASSLSQGNQPQYF.

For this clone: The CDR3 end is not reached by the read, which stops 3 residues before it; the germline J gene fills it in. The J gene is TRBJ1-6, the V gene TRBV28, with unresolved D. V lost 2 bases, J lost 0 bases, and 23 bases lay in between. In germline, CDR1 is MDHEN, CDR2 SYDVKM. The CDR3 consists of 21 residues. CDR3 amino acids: CASSLRVQLYASSSYNSPLHF. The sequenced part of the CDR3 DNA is TGTGCCAGCAGTTTAAGGGTGCAGCTCTATGCTTCGAGCTCCTATAATTCACCC.